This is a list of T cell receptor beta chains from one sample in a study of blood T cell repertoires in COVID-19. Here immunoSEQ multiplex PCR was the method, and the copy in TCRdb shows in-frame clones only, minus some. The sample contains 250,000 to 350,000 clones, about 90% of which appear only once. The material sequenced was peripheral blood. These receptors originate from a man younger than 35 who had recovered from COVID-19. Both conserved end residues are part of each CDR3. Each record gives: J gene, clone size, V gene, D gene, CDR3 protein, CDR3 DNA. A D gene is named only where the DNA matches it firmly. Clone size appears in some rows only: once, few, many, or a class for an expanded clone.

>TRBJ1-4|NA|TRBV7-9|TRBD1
CASSSGQGREKLFF
TGTGCCAGCAGCTCCGGACAGGGCCGGGAAAAACTGTTTTTT
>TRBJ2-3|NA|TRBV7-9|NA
CASSLGSGLRDTQYF
TGTGCCAGCAGCTTAGGGTCGGGGTTGCGGGATACGCAGTATTTT
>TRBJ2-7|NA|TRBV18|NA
CASSSNRPGDPREQYF
TGTGCCAGCTCATCCAACAGGCCGGGGGATCCTCGAGAGCAGTACTTC
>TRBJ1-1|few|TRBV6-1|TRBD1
CASSVSLDRASMNTEAFF
TGTGCCAGCAGTGTTTCACTGGACAGGGCATCCATGAACACTGAAGCTTTCTTT
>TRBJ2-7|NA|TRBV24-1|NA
CATGVRGEENEQYF
TGTGCCACCGGGGTCAGGGGAGAGGAGAACGAGCAGTACTTC
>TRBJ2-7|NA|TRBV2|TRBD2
CAILPSGTRTYEQYF
TGTGCCATACTACCCTCCGGGACTAGAACCTACGAGCAGTACTTC
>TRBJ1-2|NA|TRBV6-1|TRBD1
CASSERQGAILHGYTF
TGTGCCAGCAGTGAAAGACAGGGGGCGATTCTACATGGCTACACCTTC
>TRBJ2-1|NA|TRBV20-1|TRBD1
CSASELWDRGQYNNEQFF
TGCAGTGCTAGTGAGTTATGGGACAGGGGGCAATATAACAATGAGCAGTTCTTC
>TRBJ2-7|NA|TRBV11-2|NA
CASSLLSDSQLSYEQYF
TGTGCCAGCAGCTTACTTTCCGACAGCCAACTCTCCTACGAGCAGTACTTC
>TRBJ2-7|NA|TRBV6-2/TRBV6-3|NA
CASSPRGATYEQYF
TGTGCCAGCAGCCCCAGGGGGGCCACCTACGAGCAGTACTTC
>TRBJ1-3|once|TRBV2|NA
CASRRQGNTIYF
TGTGCCAGCAGGAGACAAGGAAACACCATATATTTT
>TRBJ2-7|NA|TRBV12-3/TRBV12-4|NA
CASSLGGGEQYF
TGTGCCAGCAGTTTAGGGGGAGGCGAGCAGTACTTC
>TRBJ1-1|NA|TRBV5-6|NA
CASSSYFRDTNTEAFF
TGTGCCAGCAGCTCCTATTTCCGGGACACGAACACTGAAGCTTTCTTT
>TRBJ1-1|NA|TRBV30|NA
CAWSRGPGGTEAFF
TGTGCCTGGAGTAGAGGCCCCGGAGGCACTGAAGCTTTCTTT
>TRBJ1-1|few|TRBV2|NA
CARDKGPMNTEAFF
TGTGCCAGAGACAAAGGCCCGATGAACACTGAAGCTTTCTTT
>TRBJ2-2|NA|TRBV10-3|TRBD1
CAITGAQGSNTGELFF
TGTGCCATCACCGGGGCACAGGGGTCGAACACCGGGGAGCTGTTTTTT
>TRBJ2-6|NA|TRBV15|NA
CATSRDLSSGANVLTF
TGTGCCACCAGCAGAGATCTATCATCTGGGGCCAACGTCCTGACTTTC
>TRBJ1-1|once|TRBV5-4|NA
CASSLGTYGEAFF
TGTGCCAGCAGCTTGGGGACATACGGGGAAGCTTTCTTT
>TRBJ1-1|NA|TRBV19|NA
CASGPRNTEAFF
TGTGCCAGTGGGCCACGGAACACTGAAGCTTTCTTT
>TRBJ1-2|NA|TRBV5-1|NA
CASSLPGNYGYTF
TGCGCCAGCAGCTTGCCAGGGAACTATGGCTACACCTTC
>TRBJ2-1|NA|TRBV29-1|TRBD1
CSVEWGTGGLTFSYNEQFF
TGCAGCGTTGAATGGGGGACAGGGGGCCTAACGTTCTCCTACAATGAGCAGTTCTTC
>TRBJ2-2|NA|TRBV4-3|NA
CASSQLGVLGELFF
TGCGCCAGCAGCCAGTTAGGGGTCCTTGGGGAGCTGTTTTTT
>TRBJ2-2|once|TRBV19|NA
CASSIPGFPTGELFF
TGTGCCAGTAGTATACCAGGGTTTCCCACCGGGGAGCTGTTTTTT
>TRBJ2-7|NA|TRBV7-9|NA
CASSLGVTGQSDYEQYF
TGTGCCAGCAGCTTAGGAGTTACGGGACAATCTGACTACGAGCAGTACTTC
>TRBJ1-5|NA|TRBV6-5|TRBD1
CASSYSTGGQPQHF
TGTGCCAGCAGTTACTCGACAGGGGGGCAGCCCCAGCATTTT
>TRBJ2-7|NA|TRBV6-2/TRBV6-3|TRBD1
CASSYDRATYEQYF
TGTGCCAGCAGTTACGACAGGGCGACCTACGAGCAGTACTTC
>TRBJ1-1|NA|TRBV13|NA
CASSLSGTEAFF
TGTGCCAGCAGCTTATCCGGGACTGAAGCTTTCTTT
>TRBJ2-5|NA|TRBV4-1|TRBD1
CASSRGDRGRETQYF
TGCGCCAGCAGCCGGGGGGACAGGGGAAGGGAGACCCAGTACTTC
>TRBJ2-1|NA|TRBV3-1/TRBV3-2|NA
CASSQTKLMRGNEQFF
TGTGCCAGCAGCCAGACCAAGCTCATGAGGGGGAATGAGCAGTTCTTC
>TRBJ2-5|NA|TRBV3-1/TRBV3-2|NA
CASQITPGQETQYF
TGTGCCAGCCAAATCACCCCAGGTCAAGAGACCCAGTACTTC
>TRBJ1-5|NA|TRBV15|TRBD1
CATSRVLGEVQGGHQPQHF
TGTGCCACCAGCAGAGTCCTGGGGGAGGTACAGGGGGGCCATCAGCCCCAGCATTTT
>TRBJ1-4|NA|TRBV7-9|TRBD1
CASSRTGIGEKLFF
TGTGCCAGCAGCCGGACAGGCATAGGCGAAAAACTGTTTTTT
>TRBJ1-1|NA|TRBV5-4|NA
CASSPNADWNTEAFF
TGTGCCAGCAGCCCCAATGCGGACTGGAACACTGAAGCTTTCTTT
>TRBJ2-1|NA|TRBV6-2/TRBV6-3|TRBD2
CASSVWREVNEQFF
TGTGCCAGCAGTGTGTGGCGGGAGGTCAATGAGCAGTTCTTC
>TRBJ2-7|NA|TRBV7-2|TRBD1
CASSLFRGPEQYF
TGTGCCAGCAGCTTATTTAGGGGGCCCGAGCAGTACTTC
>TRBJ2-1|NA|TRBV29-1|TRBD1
CSVVGDRGYNEQFF
TGCAGCGTTGTAGGGGACAGGGGTTACAATGAGCAGTTCTTC
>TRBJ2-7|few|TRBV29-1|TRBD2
CSVSGGAGYEQYF
TGCAGCGTTAGCGGGGGGGCCGGCTACGAGCAGTACTTC
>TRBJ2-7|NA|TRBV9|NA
CASSLGTSYEQYF
TGTGCCAGCAGCCTCGGGACAAGCTACGAGCAGTACTTC
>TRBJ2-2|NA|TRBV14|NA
CASSQDLDKPGELFF
TGTGCCAGCAGCCAAGATCTGGACAAGCCCGGGGAGCTGTTTTTT